This T cell receptor (beta chain) was found in a study of patients with pleural tuberculosis. This clonotype was seen ten or more times. One entry per CDR3 protein, called by TCRdb with MiXCR from the reads. The data hold under 55,000 distinct CDR3 sequences, with around 7% observed a single time. Trimming removed 4 bases at V and 6 bases at J, with 9 bases between. Germline loops: CDR1 MNHEY, CDR2 SVGEGT. This CDR3 is built from 13 residues. The TCR originated in a human donor with pleural tuberculosis. The rearrangement links TRBV6-2 or TRBV6-3 to TRBJ2-2; D remains unclear. The chain's CDR3 is CASSFAVAGELFF. The CDR3 bases are TGTGCCAGCAGTTTTGCGGTCGCCGGGGAGCTGTTTTTT.